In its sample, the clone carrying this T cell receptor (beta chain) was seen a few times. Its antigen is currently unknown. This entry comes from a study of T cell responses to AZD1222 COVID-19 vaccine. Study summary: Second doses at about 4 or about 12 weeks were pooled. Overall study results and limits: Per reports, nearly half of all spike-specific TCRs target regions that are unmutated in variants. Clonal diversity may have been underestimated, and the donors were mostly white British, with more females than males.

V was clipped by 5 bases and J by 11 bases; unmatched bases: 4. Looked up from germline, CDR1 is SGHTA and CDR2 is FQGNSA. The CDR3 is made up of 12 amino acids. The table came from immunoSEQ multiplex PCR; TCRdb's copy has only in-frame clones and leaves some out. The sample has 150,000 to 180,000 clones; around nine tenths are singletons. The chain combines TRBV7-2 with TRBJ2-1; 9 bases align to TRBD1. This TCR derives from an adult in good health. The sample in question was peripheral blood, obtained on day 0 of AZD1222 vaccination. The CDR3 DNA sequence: TGTGCCAGCAGCCGGGACAGGGTTCAGCAGTTCTTC. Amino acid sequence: CASSRDRVQQFF.